A selection of T cell receptor beta chains follows, all from one sample in a study of blood T cell repertoires in COVID-19. Profiling relied on immunoSEQ multiplex PCR, and the TCRdb table lists in-frame clones only, not all of them. The sample includes about 180,000 clones, more than 80% of them seen just once. Sequencing input: PBMCs or T cells enriched from blood (not recorded which). Every receptor here comes from a man in his forties who had recovered from COVID-19. CDR3s include the opening cysteine and the closing phenylalanine or tryptophan. The D gene is left open where the match is weak. Clone size is stated in some rows and not others, as once, few, many or a class when expanded.

TRBJ2-1,NA,TRBV28,NA,CASRLRFNEQFF,TGTGCCAGCAGACTCAGGTTCAATGAGCAGTTCTTC
TRBJ1-5,NA,TRBV19,NA,CASTYRDQPQHF,TGTGCCAGTACCTACAGGGATCAGCCCCAGCATTTT
TRBJ1-1,once,TRBV28,TRBD1,CASIQGDTEAFF,TGTGCCAGCATACAGGGGGACACTGAAGCTTTCTTT
TRBJ1-5,NA,TRBV25-1,NA,CAGQSGEGEKGVRRSHF,TGTGCCGGTCAATCGGGGGAGGGAGAGAAAGGTGTCCGACGTTCGCATTTT
TRBJ2-5,few,TRBV2,TRBD1,CASRKDRGYQETQYF,TGTGCCAGCAGGAAAGACAGGGGCTACCAAGAGACCCAGTACTTC
TRBJ2-7,once,TRBV18,NA,CASSPFSQGLSYEQYF,TGTGCCAGCTCACCTTTCTCGCAGGGCCTCTCCTACGAGCAGTACTTC
TRBJ1-5,NA,TRBV6-2/TRBV6-3,TRBD1,CASSPRTGYNQPQHF,TGTGCCAGCAGTCCCAGGACAGGGTACAATCAGCCCCAGCATTTT
TRBJ1-1,NA,TRBV28,TRBD1,CASTAGWTGALNTEAFF,TGTGCCAGCACTGCGGGGTGGACAGGGGCTCTGAACACTGAAGCTTTCTTT
TRBJ1-6,NA,TRBV5-1,NA,CASSYTISLDSPLHF,TGCGCCAGCAGCTACACAATCAGCCTAGATTCACCCCTCCACTTT
TRBJ1-2,NA,TRBV5-5,TRBD1,CASSLLQGVIDGYTF,TGTGCCAGCAGCCTTCTTCAGGGGGTCATTGATGGCTACACCTTC
TRBJ1-1,NA,TRBV25-1,NA,CASSGRLPGGAFF,TGTGCCAGCAGTGGTCGACTCCCGGGAGGGGCTTTCTTT
TRBJ2-7,NA,TRBV12-3/TRBV12-4,TRBD2,CASSLSGSTEQYF,TGTGCCAGCAGTCTTAGCGGGAGTACCGAGCAGTACTTC
TRBJ1-1,NA,TRBV5-1,NA,CASSLVSSMNTEAFF,TGCGCCAGCAGCTTGGTAAGCTCGATGAACACTGAAGCTTTCTTT
TRBJ1-2,NA,TRBV5-6,NA,CASSLKGNYGYTF,TGTGCCAGCAGCTTGAAGGGGAACTATGGCTACACCTTC
TRBJ1-1,NA,TRBV14,TRBD1,CASSQDLRGLGTEAFF,TGTGCCAGCAGCCAAGATCTCAGGGGGCTGGGGACTGAAGCTTTCTTT
TRBJ2-7,NA,TRBV11-3,TRBD2,CASSSSGSNEQYF,TGTGCCAGCAGCTCCAGCGGGAGCAACGAGCAGTACTTC
TRBJ2-3,NA,TRBV7-9,TRBD1,CASSTDRDIDTQYF,TGTGCCAGCAGCACGGACAGGGATATAGATACGCAGTATTTT
TRBJ1-5,NA,TRBV6-6,TRBD1,CATNNRGEQPQHF,TGTGCCACCAATAACAGGGGAGAGCAGCCCCAGCATTTT
TRBJ2-1,NA,TRBV7-8,TRBD1,CASTLSGTGFGNEQFF,TGTGCCAGCACCCTATCCGGGACAGGATTCGGCAATGAGCAGTTCTTC
TRBJ2-3,NA,TRBV5-4,TRBD2,CASSLRLAGKTDTQYF,TGTGCCAGCAGCTTGAGGCTAGCGGGAAAAACAGATACGCAGTATTTT
TRBJ1-2,NA,TRBV4-1,TRBD1,CASSQDRNTGEGYTF,TGCGCCAGCAGCCAAGATAGAAACACAGGGGAAGGCTACACCTTC
TRBJ1-5,NA,TRBV4-1,NA,CASSQVGGTQHF,TGCGCCAGCAGCCAAGTGGGGGGGACCCAGCATTTT
TRBJ2-4,NA,TRBV21-1,NA,CASSSPGRREDIQYF,TGTGCCAGCAGCAGCCCAGGCAGGCGGGAAGACATTCAGTACTTC
TRBJ1-5,NA,TRBV27,TRBD1,CASRLGGSNQPQHF,TGTGCCAGCAGACTAGGGGGCAGCAATCAGCCCCAGCATTTT
TRBJ1-2,NA,TRBV15,TRBD1,CATSTLDREGGYTF,TGTGCCACCAGCACACTGGACAGGGAGGGAGGCTACACCTTC
TRBJ1-6,NA,TRBV25-1,NA,CASSESTGFNSPLHF,TGTGCCAGCAGTGAATCAACAGGGTTTAATTCACCCCTCCACTTT
TRBJ2-3,NA,TRBV6-4,TRBD1,CASSHDRGGTQYF,TGTGCCAGCAGCCATGACAGGGGGGGTACGCAGTATTTT
TRBJ2-2,NA,TRBV9,NA,CASSVGEWSGRELFF,TGTGCCAGCAGCGTAGGGGAGTGGAGTGGCCGGGAGCTGTTTTTT
TRBJ1-1,NA,TRBV9,NA,CASSPPEANTEAFF,TGTGCCAGCAGCCCTCCCGAGGCGAACACTGAAGCTTTCTTT
TRBJ1-2,NA,TRBV30,NA,CAWTLGEGFYGYTF,TGTGCCTGGACGTTAGGTGAGGGATTCTATGGCTACACCTTC
TRBJ2-1,NA,TRBV15,NA,CATSRESAGAPDNEQFF,TGTGCCACCAGCAGAGAATCGGCGGGGGCCCCAGACAATGAGCAGTTCTTC
TRBJ2-5,NA,TRBV7-9,NA,CASSLRQETQYF,TGTGCCAGCAGCTTAAGACAGGAGACCCAGTACTTC
TRBJ1-2,NA,TRBV19,NA,CASSVGSWRDGYTF,TGTGCCAGTAGTGTAGGGAGTTGGAGGGATGGCTACACCTTC
TRBJ1-3,NA,TRBV11-3,NA,CASRADSGNTIYF,TGTGCCAGCAGGGCAGACTCTGGAAACACCATATATTTT
TRBJ2-5,NA,TRBV2,NA,CASSGGGQAETQYF,TGTGCCAGCAGTGGGGGGGGACAGGCGGAGACCCAGTACTTC
TRBJ1-2,NA,TRBV12-5,TRBD1,CASGLYRGGSLNGYTF,TGTGCTAGTGGTTTATACAGGGGAGGCTCGCTCAATGGCTACACCTTC
TRBJ1-1,NA,TRBV15,NA,CATSRDRHMNTEAFF,TGTGCCACCAGCAGAGACAGGCATATGAACACTGAAGCTTTCTTT
TRBJ2-7,NA,TRBV29-1,TRBD2,CSVCRATAGSYEQYF,TGCAGCGTTTGCAGGGCGACAGCGGGATCCTACGAGCAGTACTTC
TRBJ1-5,NA,TRBV7-2,NA,CASSLKSGDQPQHF,TGTGCCAGCAGCTTAAAGTCAGGGGATCAGCCCCAGCATTTT